These T cell receptor beta chains were read from a single sample in a study of blood T cell repertoires in COVID-19. Profiled with immunoSEQ multiplex PCR; TCRdb holds only in-frame clones, not every one. In the table there are 100,000 to 150,000 clones, about 87% of which are singletons. Sample: peripheral blood. These receptors were obtained from a man aged 50-60 years with acute or convalescent COVID-19. Each CDR3 is given with its conserved first and last residue. Fields, in order: clone size, V gene, J gene, D gene, CDR3 DNA, CDR3 protein. A D gene is named only where the DNA matches it firmly. Clone size, where shown, is once, few, many, or a class for clones that have expanded.

NA	TRBV18	TRBJ2-3	NA	TGTGCCAGCTCACCACCAACAACGGATACGCAGTATTTT	CASSPPTTDTQYF
NA	TRBV28	TRBJ2-3	TRBD2	TGTGCCAGCAGTTTAATCGGGGGGGAGACACACACAGATACGCAGTATTTT	CASSLIGGETHTDTQYF
NA	TRBV5-4	TRBJ1-4	NA	TGTGCCAGCAGCTTGGGGGCTCGGAATGAAAAACTGTTTTTT	CASSLGARNEKLFF
few	TRBV28	TRBJ1-5	NA	TGTGCCAGCAGTCTCGTCGACAGTCCCCAGCATTTT	CASSLVDSPQHF
NA	TRBV9	TRBJ2-6	TRBD2	TGTGCCAGCAGCGACGGGAGGGTAGGCAACGTCCTGACTTTC	CASSDGRVGNVLTF
NA	TRBV15	TRBJ2-3	NA	TGTGCCACCAGCAGACTTCCTCCGGGACAACGCACAGATACGCAGTATTTT	CATSRLPPGQRTDTQYF
NA	TRBV2	TRBJ2-2	TRBD2	TGTGCCAGCAGTCCATTAGCGGGCCGCACCGGGGAGCTGTTTTTT	CASSPLAGRTGELFF
NA	TRBV7-2	TRBJ1-2	NA	TGTGCCAGCAGCCCCTCCGTTTATGAGCGAAACTATGGCTACACCTTC	CASSPSVYERNYGYTF
NA	TRBV20-1	TRBJ2-7	NA	TGCAGTGCTAGACTGTGGACAGAGCAGTACTTC	CSARLWTEQYF
NA	TRBV6-2/TRBV6-3	TRBJ2-1	NA	TGTGCCAGCAGCCTTCGACAGTCTAGCTCCTACAATGAGCAGTTCTTC	CASSLRQSSSYNEQFF
NA	TRBV6-5	TRBJ2-7	TRBD1	TGTGCCAGCAGTTACGGGACAGGAGACGAGCAGTACTTC	CASSYGTGDEQYF
NA	TRBV28	TRBJ1-5	NA	TGTGCCAGTACCCGGGATAGGGATCAGCCCCAGCATTTT	CASTRDRDQPQHF
NA	TRBV5-1	TRBJ2-1	NA	TGCGCCAGCAGCTTCCAGGGGCCTCCCCTGGATGAGCAGTTCTTC	CASSFQGPPLDEQFF
once	TRBV6-1	TRBJ1-2	NA	TGTGCCAGCAGTGAGGACAGACCTGGCTACACCTTC	CASSEDRPGYTF
NA	TRBV18	TRBJ2-5	NA	TGTGCCAGCTCACCAGACCGAGGGAATAAAGAGACCCAGTACTTC	CASSPDRGNKETQYF
NA	TRBV6-6	TRBJ2-7	NA	TGTGCCAGCAGTTACTCCGGGGCCTACGAGCAGTACTTC	CASSYSGAYEQYF
NA	TRBV15	TRBJ1-1	TRBD1	TGTGCCACCAGCTTAACAGGGGGGGCGGCTGAAGCTTTCTTT	CATSLTGGAAEAFF
NA	TRBV5-1	TRBJ2-7	NA	TGCGCCAGCAGCGCGGCCTACGAGCAGTACTTC	CASSAAYEQYF
NA	TRBV9	TRBJ1-5	NA	TGTGCCAGCAGCCCCCGTGGGGGAGGACTCAATCAGCCCCAGCATTTT	CASSPRGGGLNQPQHF
once	TRBV15	TRBJ2-1	TRBD2	TGTGCCACCGCTCCTCGTGCTAGCGGCTACAATGAGCAGTTCTTC	CATAPRASGYNEQFF
NA	TRBV6-6	TRBJ1-2	NA	TGTGCCAGCAGTTACCTTGGACAGAACTATGGCTACACCTTC	CASSYLGQNYGYTF
NA	TRBV27	TRBJ1-5	TRBD1	TGTGCCAGCAGTATGTACAGGGGACAGCCCCAGCATTTT	CASSMYRGQPQHF
NA	TRBV7-2	TRBJ1-1	NA	TGTGCCAGCAGCTTAAACAGGGTGAACACTGAAGCTTTCTTT	CASSLNRVNTEAFF
once	TRBV6-5	TRBJ1-2	NA	TGTGCCAGCAGTTACGACTCTGAGAACTATGGCTACACCTTC	CASSYDSENYGYTF
NA	TRBV14	TRBJ1-2	TRBD1	TGTGCCAGCAGCCTGTCAAAGAGGTTCGGGACAGCTGTTAACTATGGCTACACCTTC	CASSLSKRFGTAVNYGYTF
NA	TRBV20-1	TRBJ1-2	TRBD1	TGCAGTGCTAGTCGGAGGGGGCAGGACTATGGCTACACCTTC	CSASRRGQDYGYTF
once	TRBV10-1	TRBJ2-5	TRBD1	TGCGCCAGCAGCGACACTGGGACAGGGGGAGAGACCCAGTACTTC	CASSDTGTGGETQYF
once	TRBV10-3	TRBJ1-5	NA	TGTGCCATCAGTGAGTCGACTCAGGGTGTTCAGCCCCAGCATTTT	CAISESTQGVQPQHF
NA	TRBV6-5	TRBJ1-2	TRBD1	TGTGCCAGCAGAAGGGACAGCAACTATGGCTACACCTTC	CASRRDSNYGYTF
NA	TRBV7-9	TRBJ1-2	NA	TGTGCCAGCAGCTCCAGGAACCACTATGGCTACACCTTC	CASSSRNHYGYTF
NA	TRBV3-1/TRBV3-2	TRBJ1-3	NA	TGTGCCAGCAGCCAAGTGGTTGAGACTAACTCTGGAAACACCATATATTTT	CASSQVVETNSGNTIYF
NA	TRBV6-5	TRBJ1-2	NA	TGTGCCAGCAGTTTCGGGACATTCCCCTATGGCTACACCTTC	CASSFGTFPYGYTF
NA	TRBV11-2	TRBJ2-6	NA	TGTGCCAGCAGCCCGGCAGGGATTTACGGGGCCAACGTCCTGACTTTC	CASSPAGIYGANVLTF
NA	TRBV10-3	TRBJ1-1	TRBD1	TGTGCCGCCACACAGGGGCCTAGCCCTGAAGCTTTCTTT	CAATQGPSPEAFF
once	TRBV19	TRBJ1-1	NA	TGTGCCAGTAGTATAGATCTTGTCAGGGGGAACACTGAAGCTTTCTTT	CASSIDLVRGNTEAFF
NA	TRBV27	TRBJ1-1	TRBD1	TGTGCCAGCAGTCCTAGGACAGGGAACACTGAAGCTTTCTTT	CASSPRTGNTEAFF
NA	TRBV3-1/TRBV3-2	TRBJ1-2	NA	TGTGCCAGCAGCCAAGATATAGGCAGCGGGGGCTACACCTTC	CASSQDIGSGGYTF
once	TRBV7-2	TRBJ1-1	NA	TGTGCCAGCAGCCCCGGGTCGGCGAACACTGAAGCTTTCTTT	CASSPGSANTEAFF
NA	TRBV10-1	TRBJ2-1	TRBD2	TGCGCCAGCAGTGAGGGAAAGGGGACTAGCGGCTACAATGAGCAGTTCTTC	CASSEGKGTSGYNEQFF
NA	TRBV5-1	TRBJ1-1	NA	TGCGCCAGCAGCGAACCCCCTATATCTGAAGCTTTCTTT	CASSEPPISEAFF
NA	TRBV5-1	TRBJ1-1	NA	TGCGCCAGCAGCTTGCAAGGGGGAAACACTGAAGCTTTCTTT	CASSLQGGNTEAFF
NA	TRBV18	TRBJ2-1	NA	TGTGCCAGCTCCAAGAGCAGGCTCTCCTACAATGAGCAGTTCTTC	CASSKSRLSYNEQFF
NA	TRBV19	TRBJ1-2	NA	TGTGCCAGTAGTATCGGCGGTGGCTACACCTTC	CASSIGGGYTF
NA	TRBV4-1	TRBJ1-2	NA	TGCGCCAGCAAAGTGAAGATCAGGGGTACTTATGGCTACACCTTC	CASKVKIRGTYGYTF
NA	TRBV5-1	TRBJ1-1	NA	TGCGCCAGCAGCTTGTTAGGGGTGGGGAACACTGAAGCTTTCTTT	CASSLLGVGNTEAFF
NA	TRBV29-1	TRBJ1-1	TRBD1	TGCAGCGCCTTACAGGGGTCGCAGTCGGACACTGAAGCTTTCTTT	CSALQGSQSDTEAFF
NA	TRBV3-1/TRBV3-2	TRBJ2-7	TRBD2	TGTGCCAGCAGCACTAGCGGGAGCAACGAGCAGTACTTC	CASSTSGSNEQYF